This T cell receptor beta chain emerged from a study of human T cells and chemical hapten exposure. This clonotype was seen at least ten times. Via MiXCR, TCRdb re-called the RACE reads, giving one row per CDR3 protein. This repertoire shows fewer than 400,000 distinct CDR3 sequences, roughly 6.9% found once; its top ten account for roughly 7.9%. Per the germline V gene, CDR1 is SGDLS and CDR2 is YYNGEE. This CDR3 is built from 12 residues. Trimming removed 4 bases from V and 6 bases from J, with 7 bases in between. Documented time point: patch test 1, 2 weeks after DPC sensitization. Treatment indicated: therapeutic diphenylcyclopropenone sensitization with weekly scalp DPC.

Sequences were derived from whole blood, sampled in connection with sensitization to the hapten diphenylcyclopropenone (DPC). The chain joins TRBV9 to TRBJ2-2; D not resolved. The TCR was taken from a woman under 30 with alopecia areata. Some clones in this sample may be carry-over from other donors' samples. This chain's CDR3 is CASSLRPGELFF. The CDR3 DNA is TGTGCCAGCAGCCTGAGACCCGGGGAGCTGTTTTTT.